This paragraph reports one TCR beta chain. Its antigen remains unidentified. This entry is derived from a study of T cell clonotyping in hematopoietic cell transplantation. Profiled with immunoSEQ multiplex PCR; TCRdb holds only in-frame clones, not every one. The table lists about a thousand clones, more than 95% of them singletons. Whole-study results and caveats: Recipient TCR diversity dropped after transplant; expanded clonotypes rose from day 30 to 180.

This clonotype was sampled from a male patient younger than 35 who had an allogeneic stem cell transplant from a related donor, so the T cells may come from the graft donor. Some clones in this sample may be carry-over from other donors' samples. The material was PBMCs, obtained 30 days after allogeneic stem cell transplant.

Here the CDR3 reads CASRQDHFPREKLFF. As DNA, the CDR3 is TGTGCCAGCAGACAGGACCACTTCCCTAGGGAAAAACTGTTTTTT. The genes are TRBV2 and TRBJ1-4, with D perhaps matching TRBD1 (5 bases). Germline CDR1 and CDR2: SNHLY and FYNNEI. V was cut by 6 bases and J by 8 bases, with 19 bases left in between. The CDR3 loop spans 15 amino acids.